This paragraph covers one TCR beta chain sequence. The target antigen is unknown. This sample is drawn from a study of STAT5B mutations in CD4+ large granular lymphocyte leukemia. Study-wide results and limits: 8/27 top patient clones versus 2/35 control clones were TRBV06-family.

This table comes from immunoSEQ multiplex PCR, and its TCRdb copy is limited to in-frame clones, with some not included. The table shows under 550 clones, with around 54% occurring only once. The CDR3 has 15 amino acids. Germline-derived CDR1 and CDR2 are ENHRY and SYGVKD. V was trimmed by 4 bases and J by 5 bases, leaving 18 bases between them. The chain uses TRBV10-3 and TRBJ2-7; a weak D match, TRBD1 (5 bases). This TCR derives from a woman aged 70 to 79 with CD4+ T-cell large granular lymphocyte leukemia. The material sequenced was PBMCs. The CDR3 DNA sequence: TGTGCCATCAGTGGGGGCCAGGGAATCTATAACGAGCAGTACTTC. Translation gives CAISGGQGIYNEQYF.